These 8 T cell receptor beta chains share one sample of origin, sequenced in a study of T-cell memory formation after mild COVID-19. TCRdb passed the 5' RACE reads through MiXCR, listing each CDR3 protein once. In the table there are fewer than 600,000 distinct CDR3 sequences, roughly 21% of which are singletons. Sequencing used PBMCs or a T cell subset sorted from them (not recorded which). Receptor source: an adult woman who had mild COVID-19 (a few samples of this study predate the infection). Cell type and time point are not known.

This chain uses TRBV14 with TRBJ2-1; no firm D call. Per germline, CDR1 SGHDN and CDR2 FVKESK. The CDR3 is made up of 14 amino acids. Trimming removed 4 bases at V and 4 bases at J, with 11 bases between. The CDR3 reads CASSPSVPYNEQFF. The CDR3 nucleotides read TGTGCCAGCAGCCCCTCGGTCCCTTACAATGAGCAGTTCTTC.

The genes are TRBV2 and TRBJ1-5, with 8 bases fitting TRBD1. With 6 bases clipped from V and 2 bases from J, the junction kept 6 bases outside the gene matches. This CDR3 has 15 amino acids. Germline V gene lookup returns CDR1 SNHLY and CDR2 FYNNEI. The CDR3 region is CASRPDRAGNQPQHF. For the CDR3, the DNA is TGTGCCAGCAGGCCGGACAGGGCCGGCAATCAGCCCCAGCATTTT. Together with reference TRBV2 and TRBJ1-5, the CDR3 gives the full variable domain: EPEVTQTPSHQVTQMGQEVILRCVPISNHLYFYWYRQILGQKVEFLVSFYNNEISEKSEIFDDQFSVERPDGSNFTLKIRSTKLEDSAMYFCASRPDRAGNQPQHFGDGTRLSIL.

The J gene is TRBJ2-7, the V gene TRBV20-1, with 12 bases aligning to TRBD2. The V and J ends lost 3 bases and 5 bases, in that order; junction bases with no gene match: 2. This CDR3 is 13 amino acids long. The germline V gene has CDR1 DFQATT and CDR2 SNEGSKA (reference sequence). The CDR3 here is CSASRTSGNEQYF. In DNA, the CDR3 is TGCAGTGCTAGTAGGACTAGCGGGAACGAGCAGTACTTC.

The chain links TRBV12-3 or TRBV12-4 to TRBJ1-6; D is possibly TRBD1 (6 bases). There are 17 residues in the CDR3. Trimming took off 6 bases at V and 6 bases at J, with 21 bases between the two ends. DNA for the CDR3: TGTGCCAGCAGCCCCCTGTTGGGGGGGCGAGGTAATTCACCCCTCCACTTT. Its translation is CASSPLLGGRGNSPLHF.

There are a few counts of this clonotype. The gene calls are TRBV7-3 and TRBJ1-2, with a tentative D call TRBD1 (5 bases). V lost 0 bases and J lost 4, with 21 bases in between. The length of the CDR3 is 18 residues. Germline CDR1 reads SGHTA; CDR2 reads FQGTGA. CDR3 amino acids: CASSLTGFPTEHFYGYTF. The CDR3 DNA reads TGTGCCAGCAGCTTAACCGGATTTCCGACAGAACATTTCTATGGCTACACCTTC.

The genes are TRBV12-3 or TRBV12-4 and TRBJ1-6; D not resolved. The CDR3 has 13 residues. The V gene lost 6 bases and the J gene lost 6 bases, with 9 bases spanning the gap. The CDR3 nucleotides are TGTGCCAGCAGCCGTCGGTCTAATTCACCCCTCCACTTT. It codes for CASSRRSNSPLHF.

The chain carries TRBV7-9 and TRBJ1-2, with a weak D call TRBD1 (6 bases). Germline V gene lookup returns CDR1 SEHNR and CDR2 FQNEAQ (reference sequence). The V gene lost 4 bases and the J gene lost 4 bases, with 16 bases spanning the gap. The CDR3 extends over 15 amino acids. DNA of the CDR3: TGTGCCAGCAGCTCCCCGGAACAGGGAGTCTATGGCTACACCTTC. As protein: CASSSPEQGVYGYTF.

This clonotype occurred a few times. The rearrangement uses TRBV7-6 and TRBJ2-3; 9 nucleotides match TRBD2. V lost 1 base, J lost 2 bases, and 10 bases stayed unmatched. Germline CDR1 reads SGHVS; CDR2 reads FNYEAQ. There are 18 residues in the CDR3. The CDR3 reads CASSLVSSGETVTDTQYF. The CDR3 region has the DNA TGTGCCAGCAGCTTAGTGTCTAGCGGGGAAACAGTCACAGATACGCAGTATTTT.